Each of the 16 T cell receptor beta chains below was sequenced from the same sample in a study of a mutant IDH1 vaccine in newly diagnosed glioma. These receptors' targets are unknown. Time point described: week 35, safety follow-up. The content of each vaccine dose was 300 ug of mutant IDH1 20-mer peptide, and topical imiquimod accompanied it. Measured with immunoSEQ multiplex PCR; TCRdb has only the in-frame clones, and not every one. The table shows about 60,000 clones, with roughly nine tenths occurring only once. The material sequenced was PBMCs, taken from a glioma patient whose treatment included an IDH1 peptide vaccine. These receptor sequences come from a middle-aged man with glioma.

This clone turned up a few times. The rearrangement joins TRBV7-9 to TRBJ2-3; no definite D call. V gave up 8 bases and J gave up 5 bases, with 14 bases separating them. CDR3 length: 13 residues. Germline CDR1 and CDR2: SEHNR and FQNEAQ (reference sequence). The CDR3 DNA follows: TGTGCCAGCGGGTCCACGGGTAAAGATACGCAGTATTTT. Translated, it gives CASGSTGKDTQYF.

The count of this clone is one. The chain has TRBV29-1 and TRBJ2-3; D uncertain. This CDR3 contains 10 residues. Looked up from germline, CDR1 is SQVTM and CDR2 is ANQGSEA. The germline V and J ends were trimmed by 7 bases and 3 bases, with 5 bases remaining between them. The CDR3 DNA reads as TGCAGCGAACGGACAGATACGCAGTATTTT. Protein product: CSERTDTQYF.

This sequence joins TRBV27 and TRBJ2-5; 9 bases match TRBD1. J gave up 5 bases and V 5 bases, and 9 bases lay outside the gene matches. Per the germline V gene, CDR1 is MNHEY and CDR2 is SMNVEV (reference sequence). This CDR3 has 15 residues. The CDR3 loop reads CASSPGTGRRETQYF. The CDR3 bases are TGTGCCAGCAGTCCCGGGACAGGGAGAAGGGAGACCCAGTACTTC.

This sequence joins TRBV9 and TRBJ2-3, with D perhaps TRBD2 (6 bases). Germline loops: CDR1 SGDLS, CDR2 YYNGEE. V was trimmed by 2 bases and J by 4 bases, leaving 11 bases between them. The CDR3 runs 14 residues. CDR3 bases: TGTGCCAGCAGCGTCGGGAGAATGGCAGATACGCAGTATTTT. Residues: CASSVGRMADTQYF.

The chain couples TRBV11-3 to TRBJ2-2, with a possible D match to TRBD2 (5 bases). The CDR3 contains 13 residues. Trimming removed 5 bases at V and 7 bases at J, with 11 bases between. CDR1 is SGHNT and CDR2 is YENEEA in the germline V gene. CDR3 sequence: CASSPHGGGELFF. CDR3 nucleotides: TGTGCCAGCAGCCCCCATGGAGGCGGGGAGCTGTTTTTT.

This clone was detected a few times. The V call is TRBV6-4, the J call TRBJ1-1; 9 positions match TRBD1. Per the germline V gene, CDR1 is MRHNA and CDR2 is SNTAGT. This CDR3 has 18 residues. V trimming: 7 bases; J trimming: 0 bases; junction bases outside the gene matches: 15. The CDR3 nucleotides are TGTGCCAGCAAGGACCCCGACAGGGGGAGGGGTATGAACACTGAAGCTTTCTTT. It encodes CASKDPDRGRGMNTEAFF.

This clone was seen a single time. The chain recombines TRBV5-1 with TRBJ2-2, with no clear D. Germline assignment: CDR1 SGHRS and CDR2 YFSETQ. The CDR3 extends over 11 amino acids. V was cut by 5 bases and J by 7 bases, with 6 bases left in between. The CDR3 is CASRGNGELFF. The DNA of the CDR3 is TGCGCCAGCAGGGGGAACGGGGAGCTGTTTTTT.

This sequence joins TRBV7-9 and TRBJ2-1, with TRBD2 identical over 11 bases. This CDR3 spans 15 amino acids. V was clipped by 1 base and J by 8 bases; unmatched bases: 4. Germline V CDR1 and CDR2: SEHNR, FQNEAQ (reference sequence). The CDR3 DNA reads as TGTGCCAGCAGCTTAGTAACTAGCGGGAGCTATGAGCAGTTCTTC. Residues: CASSLVTSGSYEQFF. Full variable domain (outside the CDR3, taken from reference TRBV7-9 and TRBJ2-1): DTGVSQNPRHKITKRGQNVTFRCDPISEHNRLYWYRQTLGQGPEFLTYFQNEAQLEKSRLLSDRFSAERPKGSFSTLEIQRTEQGDSAMYLCASSLVTSGSYEQFFGPGTRLTVL.

The rearrangement uses TRBV6-5 and TRBJ2-5; 10 nucleotides align to TRBD1. Germline V lookup: CDR1 MNHEY, CDR2 SVGAGI. Losses at the gene ends were 5 bases for V and 5 bases for J; bases not matched to a gene: 5. CDR3 length: 14 amino acids. This CDR3 reads CASSPTGGSETQYF. The DNA for the CDR3 is TGTGCCAGCAGTCCGACAGGGGGCAGCGAGACCCAGTACTTC.

In this sample, this clone turned up once. The CDR3 DNA reads as TGTGCCAGTAGTACCAAAAGCGGGAGTCAAGGGGGCTACGAGCAGTACTTC. This encodes CASSTKSGSQGGYEQYF. This chain links TRBV19 with TRBJ2-7; 8 bases line up with TRBD2. The CDR3 covers 17 residues. Germline CDR1 LNHDA, CDR2 SQIVND (reference sequence). V gave up 4 bases and J gave up 3 bases; unmatched junction bases: 14.

The CDR3 nucleotides are TGTGCCAGCAGCCTAGTGCAGTATAATGAAAAACTGTTTTTT. Its protein product is CASSLVQYNEKLFF. The rearrangement uses TRBV7-9 and TRBJ1-4; no clear D. CDR1 is SEHNR and CDR2 is FQNEAQ in the germline V gene (reference sequence). The CDR3 contains 14 residues. Between the trimmed V and J ends, which lost 5 bases and 4 bases, there was a span of 11 bases.

This clone is a singleton in its sample. The V and J genes are TRBV6-1 and TRBJ2-5; D ambiguous. Trimming cost V 5 bases and J 1 base, with 11 bases left between them. Germline CDR1 and CDR2: MNHNS and SASEGT. There are 14 residues in the CDR3. DNA of the CDR3: TGTGCCAGCAGTATACGACGGGCCCAAGAGACCCAGTACTTC. Translation gives CASSIRRAQETQYF.

The DNA for the CDR3 is TGCAGCGTTTTGAGTTTCGAGCAGTACTTC. Its translation: CSVLSFEQYF. The chain uses TRBV29-1 and TRBJ2-7, with D unresolved. Germline V CDR1 and CDR2: SQVTM, ANQGSEA. This CDR3 comprises 10 residues. V dropped 5 bases and J dropped 6 bases, with 8 bases sitting between them.

The chain combines TRBV5-6 with TRBJ1-5, with D hard to call. Germline V lookup: CDR1 SGHDT, CDR2 YYEEEE. The CDR3 sequence is 13 residues long. Deletions cut 2 bases from V and 6 bases from J, with 9 bases between. The CDR3 sequence is CASSFGESQPQHF. The CDR3, as DNA: TGTGCCAGCAGCTTTGGGGAGAGTCAGCCCCAGCATTTT.

V and J are TRBV10-2 and TRBJ1-2; 8 bases line up with TRBD1. In germline, CDR1 is WSHSY, CDR2 SAAADI. The V and J ends lost 2 bases and 6 bases, in that order; junction bases with no gene match: 11. The CDR3 runs to 16 residues. The CDR3 DNA follows: TGCGCCAGCAGTGAGGTGGTAATCGGACAGGGTCATGGCTACACCTTC. It encodes CASSEVVIGQGHGYTF.

This rearrangement joins TRBV19 to TRBJ2-7; D is possibly TRBD2 (6 bases). With 8 bases removed from V and 3 bases from J, the gap between germline ends came to 20 bases. The germline gives CDR1 LNHDA, CDR2 SQIVND (reference sequence). CDR3 length: 15 residues. The DNA of the CDR3 is TGTGCCAGTGGGGCGGGGAGTGGACGGCTCTACGAGCAGTACTTC. As protein: CASGAGSGRLYEQYF.